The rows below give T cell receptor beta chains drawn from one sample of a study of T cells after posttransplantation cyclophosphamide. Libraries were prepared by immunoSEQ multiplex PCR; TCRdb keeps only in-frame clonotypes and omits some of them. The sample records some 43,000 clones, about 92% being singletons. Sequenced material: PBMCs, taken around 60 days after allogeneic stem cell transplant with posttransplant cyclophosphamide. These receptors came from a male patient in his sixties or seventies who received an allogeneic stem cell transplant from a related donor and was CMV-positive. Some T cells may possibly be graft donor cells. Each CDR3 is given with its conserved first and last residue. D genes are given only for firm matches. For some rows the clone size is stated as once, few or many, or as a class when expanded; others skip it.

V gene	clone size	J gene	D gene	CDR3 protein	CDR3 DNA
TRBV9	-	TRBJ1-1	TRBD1	CASSARGQGWTEAFF	TGTGCCAGCAGCGCCCGCGGACAGGGGTGGACTGAAGCTTTCTTT
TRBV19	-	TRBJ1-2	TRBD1	CASSIIMGQGTHGYTF	TGTGCCAGTAGTATAATAATGGGACAGGGAACTCATGGCTACACCTTC
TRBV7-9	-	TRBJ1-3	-	CASSPPGLSSGNTIYF	TGTGCCAGCAGCCCACCGGGACTCAGCTCTGGAAACACCATATATTTT
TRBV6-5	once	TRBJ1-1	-	CASRGGRAETWGAFF	TGTGCCAGCAGGGGAGGCCGGGCTGAAACCTGGGGGGCTTTCTTT
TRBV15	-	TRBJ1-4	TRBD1	CATSPRTGREEKLFF	TGTGCCACCAGTCCGAGGACAGGGAGGGAAGAAAAACTGTTTTTT
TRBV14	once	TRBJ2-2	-	CASSQGSPGYTGELFF	TGTGCCAGCAGCCAGGGGTCCCCAGGGTACACCGGGGAGCTGTTTTTT
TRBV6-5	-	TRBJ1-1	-	CASSRRQHKNTEAFF	TGTGCCAGCAGTCGACGACAGCATAAGAACACTGAAGCTTTCTTT
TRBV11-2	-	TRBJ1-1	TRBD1	CASRSTGGNTEAFF	TGTGCCAGCAGATCGACAGGGGGCAACACTGAAGCTTTCTTT
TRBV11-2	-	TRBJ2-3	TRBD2	CASSLGRTSGTDTQYF	TGTGCCAGCAGCTTAGGACGGACTAGCGGTACAGATACGCAGTATTTT
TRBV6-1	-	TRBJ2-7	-	CASSATGLGEQYF	TGTGCCAGCAGTGCTACAGGGCTGGGGGAGCAGTACTTC
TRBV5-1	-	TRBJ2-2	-	CASSFVPQGNTGELFF	TGCGCCAGCAGCTTCGTACCACAGGGAAATACCGGGGAGCTGTTTTTT
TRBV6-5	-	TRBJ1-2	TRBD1	CASSPDRDGYTF	TGTGCCAGCAGCCCGGACAGGGACGGCTACACCTTC
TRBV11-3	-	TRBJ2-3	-	CASSKDRDTQYF	TGTGCCAGCAGCAAAGACAGAGATACGCAGTATTTT
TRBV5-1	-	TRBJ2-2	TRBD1	CASSWGDRGTGELFF	TGCGCCAGCAGCTGGGGGGACAGGGGGACCGGGGAGCTGTTTTTT
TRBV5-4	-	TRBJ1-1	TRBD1	CASSPPGDRGETEAFF	TGTGCCAGCAGCCCACCCGGGGACAGGGGGGAAACTGAAGCTTTCTTT
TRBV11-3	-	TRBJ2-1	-	CASSSQNNEQFF	TGTGCCAGCAGCTCACAAAACAATGAGCAGTTCTTC
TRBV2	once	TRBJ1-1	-	CASSDPGGAAEAFF	TGTGCCAGCAGTGACCCCGGGGGGGCAGCTGAAGCTTTCTTT
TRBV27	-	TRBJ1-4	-	CASSLGGGTNEKLFF	TGTGCCAGCAGTTTAGGCGGCGGAACTAATGAAAAACTGTTTTTT
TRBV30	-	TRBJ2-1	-	CAWSRRSSYNEQFF	TGTGCCTGGAGTCGACGGAGCTCCTACAATGAGCAGTTCTTC
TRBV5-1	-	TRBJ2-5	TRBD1	CASSSGQGSGETQYF	TGCGCCAGCAGCTCGGGACAGGGGTCGGGGGAGACCCAGTACTTC
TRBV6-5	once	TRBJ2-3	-	CASRDRSGGTDTQYF	TGTGCCAGCCGGGATCGGTCGGGGGGCACAGATACGCAGTATTTT
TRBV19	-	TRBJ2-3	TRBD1	CASSPDRADTQYF	TGTGCCAGTAGCCCGGACAGGGCAGATACGCAGTATTTT
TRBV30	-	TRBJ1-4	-	CAWSTGGGEKLFF	TGTGCCTGGAGTACGGGGGGTGGGGAAAAACTGTTTTTT
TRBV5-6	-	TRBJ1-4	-	CASSSSSDISNNEKLFF	TGTGCCAGCAGCTCGAGTAGTGACATCTCCAATAATGAAAAACTGTTTTTT
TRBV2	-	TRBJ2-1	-	CASSESQGANEQFF	TGTGCCAGCAGCGAATCTCAGGGTGCCAATGAGCAGTTCTTC
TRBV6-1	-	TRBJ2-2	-	CASSERDRGELFF	TGTGCCAGCAGTGAACGGGATCGGGGGGAGCTGTTTTTT
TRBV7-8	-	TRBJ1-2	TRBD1	CASSLGTDTGYTF	TGTGCCAGCAGCTTGGGGACAGATACTGGCTACACCTTC
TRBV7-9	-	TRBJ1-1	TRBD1	CASRGQQSNTEAFF	TGTGCCAGCAGGGGACAGCAATCGAACACTGAAGCTTTCTTT
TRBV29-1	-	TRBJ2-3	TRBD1	CSVEGTGGRDTQYF	TGCAGCGTCGAGGGGACAGGGGGCCGAGATACGCAGTATTTT
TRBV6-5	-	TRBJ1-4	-	CASSYSWGLREKLFF	TGTGCCAGCAGTTACTCTTGGGGGCTTCGTGAAAAACTGTTTTTT
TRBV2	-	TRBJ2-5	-	CASFGEPKTQYF	TGTGCCAGCTTTGGGGAGCCAAAGACCCAGTACTTC
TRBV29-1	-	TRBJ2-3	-	CSVLTVTDTQYF	TGCAGCGTCCTGACAGTCACAGATACGCAGTATTTT
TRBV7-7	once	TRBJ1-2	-	CASSPERDRARNYGYTF	TGTGCCAGCAGCCCCGAACGAGACAGAGCGAGAAACTATGGCTACACCTTC
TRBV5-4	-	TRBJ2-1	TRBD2	CASSYDSGASYNEQFF	TGTGCCAGCAGCTACGATAGCGGGGCCTCCTACAATGAGCAGTTCTTC
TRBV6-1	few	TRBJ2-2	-	CASSRSGNTGELFF	TGTGCCAGCAGTCGATCAGGGAACACCGGGGAGCTGTTTTTT
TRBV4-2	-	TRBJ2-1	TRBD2	CASSQDFSGGANEQFF	TGTGCCAGCAGCCAAGATTTTAGCGGGGGGGCCAATGAGCAGTTCTTC
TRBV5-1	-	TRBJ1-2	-	CASSLSEGRGGYTF	TGCGCCAGCAGCTTGTCGGAGGGTCGGGGCGGCTACACCTTC
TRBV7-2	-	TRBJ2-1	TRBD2	CASSPELAGGYNEQFF	TGTGCCAGCAGCCCGGAACTAGCGGGGGGTTACAATGAGCAGTTCTTC
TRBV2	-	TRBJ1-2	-	CASSVTGLGGYTF	TGTGCCAGCAGTGTTACAGGGTTGGGTGGCTACACCTTC
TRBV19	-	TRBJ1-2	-	CATEGANYGYTF	TGTGCCACCGAGGGAGCTAACTATGGCTACACCTTC
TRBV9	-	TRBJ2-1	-	CASSLTRAASNEQFF	TGTGCCAGCAGTCTTACTAGAGCAGCGAGTAATGAGCAGTTCTTC
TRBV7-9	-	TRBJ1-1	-	CASNLGGQGEAFF	TGTGCCAGCAACTTAGGGGGGCAGGGTGAAGCTTTCTTT
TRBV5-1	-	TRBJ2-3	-	CASSLELAAGRTDTQYF	TGCGCCAGCAGCTTGGAGCTTGCGGCGGGGCGCACAGATACGCAGTATTTT
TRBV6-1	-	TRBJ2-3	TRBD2	CASSAIRSGGGTDTQYF	TGTGCCAGCAGTGCAATTCGGAGCGGGGGGGGCACAGATACGCAGTATTTT
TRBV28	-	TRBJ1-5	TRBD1	CASRPDREAQHF	TGTGCCAGCAGGCCCGACAGGGAAGCCCAGCATTTT
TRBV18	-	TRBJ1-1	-	CASSPRSGAGEAFF	TGTGCCAGCTCACCACGGTCCGGCGCCGGGGAAGCTTTCTTT
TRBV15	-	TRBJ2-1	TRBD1	CATSRDGLGQAYNEQFF	TGTGCCACCAGCAGAGATGGTCTCGGACAGGCATACAATGAGCAGTTCTTC
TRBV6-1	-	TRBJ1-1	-	CASSVKAGAANTEAFF	TGTGCCAGCAGTGTAAAAGCAGGGGCGGCGAACACTGAAGCTTTCTTT
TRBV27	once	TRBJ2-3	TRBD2	CASSFGTKPLDTQYF	TGTGCCAGCAGTTTCGGGACTAAGCCCCTAGATACGCAGTATTTT
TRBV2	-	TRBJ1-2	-	CASSEYGGYTF	TGTGCCAGCAGTGAATACGGTGGCTACACCTTC
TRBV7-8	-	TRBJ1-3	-	CASSLQERAPGNTIYF	TGTGCCAGCAGCCTACAGGAGCGGGCTCCAGGAAACACCATATATTTT
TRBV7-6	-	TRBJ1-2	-	CASSPSRVQGYGYTF	TGTGCCAGCAGCCCCTCACGAGTACAGGGTTATGGCTACACCTTC
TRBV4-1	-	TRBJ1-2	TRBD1	CASSRDSPFYGYTF	TGCGCCAGCAGCCGGGACAGTCCTTTTTATGGCTACACCTTC
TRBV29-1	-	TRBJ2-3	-	CSERGSTDTQYF	TGCAGCGAACGGGGAAGCACAGATACGCAGTATTTT